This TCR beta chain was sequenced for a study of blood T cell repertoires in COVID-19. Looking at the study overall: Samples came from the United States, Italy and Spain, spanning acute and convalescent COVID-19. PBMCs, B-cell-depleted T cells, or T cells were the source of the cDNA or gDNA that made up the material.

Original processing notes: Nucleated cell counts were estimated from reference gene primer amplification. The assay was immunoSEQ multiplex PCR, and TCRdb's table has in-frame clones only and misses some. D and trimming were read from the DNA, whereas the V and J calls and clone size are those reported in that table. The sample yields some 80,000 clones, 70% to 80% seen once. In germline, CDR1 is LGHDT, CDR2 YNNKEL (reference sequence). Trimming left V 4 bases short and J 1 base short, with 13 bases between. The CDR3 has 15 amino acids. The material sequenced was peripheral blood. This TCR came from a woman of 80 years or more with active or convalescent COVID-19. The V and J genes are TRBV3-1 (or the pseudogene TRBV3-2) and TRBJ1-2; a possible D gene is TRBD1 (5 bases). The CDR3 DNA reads TGTGCCAGCAGCCCTTTCCTGGGGGGTAACTATGGCTACACCTTC. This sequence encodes CASSPFLGGNYGYTF.